Included here is one T cell receptor beta chain sequence, with context. Antigen: not known. Profiling relied on immunoSEQ multiplex PCR, and the TCRdb table lists in-frame clones only, not all of them. The sample records roughly 150,000 clones, 80% to 95% being singletons. The data were taken from a study of T cell responses to AZD1222 COVID-19 vaccine. The study's findings and limits: The breadth and depth of Spike-specific TCRs increased once two AZD1222 doses had been given. Clonal diversity was possibly underestimated; the donors were predominantly white British and more often female. Only a handful of people who got AZD1222 tested seropositive at baseline. Targeting of unmutated variant regions was reportedly seen in nearly half of spike-specific TCRs.

The V segment lost 7 bases and the J segment 8 bases; nucleotides outside the gene matches: 5. CDR1 is SQVTM and CDR2 is ANQGSEA in the germline V gene. The CDR3 length is 11 residues. The receptor was derived from an adult in good health. This sequence joins TRBV29-1 and TRBJ1-1; 9 bases are shared with TRBD1. Sequencing was performed on peripheral blood, taken on day 0 of AZD1222 vaccination. The CDR3 DNA reads TGCAGCGCGCCGGACAGGGGAGAAGCTTTCTTT. Translating gives CSAPDRGEAFF.